This is a list of T cell receptor beta chains from one sample in a study of T-cell reconstitution after alpha-beta-depleted transplantation in children. TCRdb processed the PCR reads anew with MiXCR; each CDR3 protein has one entry. The table lists approximately 500,000 distinct CDR3 sequences, 25% to 30% of them singletons, with about 35% in the top ten. The sample consisted of PBMCs, taken before TCRalphabeta/CD19-depleted stem cell transplant. All receptors come from a boy in the first two years of life with Wiskott-Aldrich syndrome, due to receive a stem cell transplant. Each CDR3 is given with its conserved first and last residue.

V	J	CDR3
TRBV27	TRBJ2-1	CASSPNRGLRYNEQFF
TRBV27	TRBJ2-1	CASSFPGGNEQFF
TRBV12-3/TRBV12-4	TRBJ2-1	CASSDGTGGYNEQFF
TRBV6-5	TRBJ2-1	CASSTTGSPNNEQFF
TRBV12-3/TRBV12-4	TRBJ1-1	CASSARWGTEAFF
TRBV5-1	TRBJ2-1	CASRGDLVYNEQFF
TRBV12-3/TRBV12-4	TRBJ2-2	CASGGQGTGELFF
TRBV5-1	TRBJ2-6	CASSLDEGVAGANVLTF
TRBV29-1	TRBJ2-7	CSVEGDSYEQYF
TRBV6-1	TRBJ2-1	CASRETSIRNEQFF
TRBV5-1	TRBJ2-5	CASGTGDQETQYF
TRBV7-2	TRBJ2-5	CASSLGAGASETQYF
TRBV5-1	TRBJ2-1	CASSLYRRAYNEQFF
TRBV5-1	TRBJ2-6	CASSLGAVSGANVLTF
TRBV5-6	TRBJ2-4	CASSPMGGSDIQYF
TRBV5-1	TRBJ2-5	CASSLGLAGGGQETQYF
TRBV3-1	TRBJ2-2	CASSQRTGLNTGELFF
TRBV10-3	TRBJ2-7	CAISESYRGSYEQYF
TRBV12-3/TRBV12-4	TRBJ1-6	CASSLAGGSYNSPLHF
TRBV9	TRBJ2-3	CASSETGGEDTQYF
TRBV12-3/TRBV12-4	TRBJ2-5	CASSLLSGGAGETQYF
TRBV10-3	TRBJ2-1	CATNERQYNEQFF
TRBV12-3/TRBV12-4	TRBJ1-1	CASSLGGRAKNTEAFF
TRBV5-1	TRBJ2-2	CASRPSGDTGELFF
TRBV5-1	TRBJ2-1	CASSMRASYNEQFF
TRBV7-8	TRBJ2-1	CAISLARPGGGIWNEQFF
TRBV14	TRBJ2-1	CASSPFSGTYNEQFF
TRBV27	TRBJ1-1	CASSLGLFGNTEAFF
TRBV5-1	TRBJ1-1	CASSRPPSPEAFF
TRBV7-2	TRBJ1-2	CASSLWGHGYTF
TRBV30	TRBJ2-5	CDRNYHLGEETQYF
TRBV12-3/TRBV12-4	TRBJ2-1	CASSRQQGFSYNEQFF
TRBV7-8	TRBJ2-1	CASSLGRGGMQNEQFF
TRBV4-2	TRBJ1-4	CASSRETAGDEKLFF
TRBV20-1	TRBJ2-1	CSARRVLEQFF
TRBV7-9	TRBJ1-1	CASSLVVSGDTEAFF
TRBV24-1	TRBJ2-3	CATSEQGDGTDTQYF
TRBV28	TRBJ2-1	CASSLGLAGHGEQFF
TRBV5-1	TRBJ1-3	CASKGRSGNTIYF
TRBV10-2	TRBJ1-5	CASSDGSYQPQHF
TRBV12-5	TRBJ2-3	CASGLVISAHPAKITDTQYF
TRBV12-3/TRBV12-4	TRBJ1-1	CASSSMSEAFF
TRBV5-1	TRBJ2-3	CASSLGPGTQYF
TRBV18	TRBJ2-5	CASTTGVRETQYF
TRBV30	TRBJ1-2	CAWMTRYGYTF
TRBV7-9	TRBJ2-3	CASTRRAGWTDTQYF
TRBV12-3/TRBV12-4	TRBJ2-5	CASSLGWDRGGTQYF
TRBV29-1	TRBJ2-7	CSVAYPGGRSITEQYF
TRBV20-1	TRBJ2-5	CSARPGTGDGETQYF
TRBV5-1	TRBJ2-2	CASEPGQGSGELFF
TRBV5-5	TRBJ1-2	CASSPRTGINPYGYTF
TRBV29-1	TRBJ2-1	CSVVSRKGYNEQFF